The 2 T cell receptor beta chains listed next were all sequenced from one sample in a study of T-cell reconstitution after alpha-beta-depleted transplantation in children. Unique molecular identifiers were incorporated during preparation of the TCRbeta library. Via MiXCR, TCRdb re-called the PCR reads, giving one row per CDR3 protein. Here the sample spans hundreds of thousands of distinct CDR3 sequences, 15% to 20% being singletons. Material: PBMCs, mostly from graft donor cells, obtained 360 days after TCRalphabeta/CD19-depleted stem cell transplant. The receptors stem from a boy younger than two who had a stem cell transplant for Wiskott-Aldrich syndrome, so the T cells may come from the graft donor.

This clonotype was seen more than once but under ten times. The genes are TRBV19 and TRBJ1-1, with D tentatively TRBD1 (6 bases). CDR1 LNHDA and CDR2 SQIVND come from the germline V gene (reference sequence). The CDR3 spans 12 residues. The germline V and J ends were trimmed by 7 bases and 5 bases, with 11 bases remaining between them. The CDR3 loop reads CASKGRGTEAFF. CDR3 DNA sequence: TGTGCCAGTAAGGGGAGGGGGACTGAAGCTTTCTTT.

The chain combines TRBV3-1 with TRBJ2-1, with TRBD2 matching over 14 bases. Germline V gene data show CDR1 as LGHDT and CDR2 as YNNKEL (reference sequence). Germline trimming cut 6 bases from V and 7 bases from J; bases unmatched to any gene: 2. The CDR3 totals 14 residues. CDR3 sequence (DNA): TGTGCCAGCAGGGGACTAGCGGGAGATAATGAGCAGTTCTTC. Translation gives CASRGLAGDNEQFF.